A single T cell receptor (beta chain) is shown here with its context. Its antigen target is currently unknown. This specimen belongs to a study of T cells expressing NK-cell markers (TCRdb year 2020). Looking at the study overall: In sorted CD3+CD56+NKG2C+, CD3+CD56+NKG2C- and CD3+CD56-NKG2C+ T-cell subsets from 8 or 9 donors, TCR beta-chain repertoires were profiled. The eight sequenced donors were randomly selected healthy volunteers, three men and five women. Of the eight sequenced donors, seven were found to be HCMV-seropositive and one was found to be HCMV-seronegative. The libraries were sequenced on Illumina HiSeq 2000/2500, MiSeq or NextSeq, producing 2 x 150 bp reads.

Broad study findings and their caveats: In over 5 donors, the dominant CD3+CD56+NKG2C+ clonotypes were among the top 10 CD8+ clonotypes and accounted for about 1.0-7.5% of CD8+ T cells. Those dominant clonotypes were again the most abundant among CD3+CD56-NKG2C+ cells in a handful of donors, at roughly 28.3-65%. Whether the expanded NKG2C-expressing T cell clones were specific for HCMV antigens remained unclear.

TCRdb names Illumina HiSeq 2000 as the instrument used. TCR beta cDNA libraries were made by 5'RACE template switching that added a universal primer site and unique molecular identifiers. Synthesis of cDNA was primed from the TCR beta constant segment and was followed by two consecutive PCR amplification steps. In the source study's methods: MIGEC handled demultiplexing of the reads and grouping by UMI, while MiTCR was used to assemble and quantify clonotypes. To remove erroneous sequences, TCR cDNA sequences were retained only when supported by two or more reads. Downstream repertoire analysis used the tcR package, and clonotypes were matched across fractions by CDR3 nucleotide sequence plus V segment. Antigen specificity was annotated against VDJdb with VDJmatch, allowing one amino acid substitution in CDR3. TCRdb reprocessed the reads and provides one entry for every CDR3 protein sequence; no DNA is given. TCRdb's processing, not the authors', yielded these V and J calls. This sample's table has entries for some 500,000 distinct CDR3 sequences. Over 1.1% of the sample is held by the ten biggest clonotypes.

The germline V gene provides CDR1 SGHTA and CDR2 FQGNSA. The CDR3 sequence holds 15 residues, the cysteine and phenylalanine included. The nucleotide record is missing. A commercial ELISA kit detecting HCMV-specific IgG in serum was used to determine HCMV serostatus. Peripheral blood mononuclear cells were isolated from blood by Ficoll density gradient centrifugation. The sequencing input was blood T cells: a sorted CD56 or NKG2C T cell subset, CD4+ or CD8+ T cells, or bulk PBMC T cells (not recorded which). The TCR originated in a woman between 45 and 65 years old in good health. Donor details come from another sample of the same person, matched by shared clones. The sequence links TRBV7-2 to TRBJ2-7; the TCRdb D gene call, TRBD2, has no DNA to confirm it. The CDR3 is CASSLIGREAYEQYF.